The rows below give T cell receptor beta chains drawn from one sample of a study of control samples from healthy donors and cancer patients. The protocol was immunoSEQ multiplex PCR, while the TCRdb copy is restricted to in-frame clones and leaves out a portion. The repertoire holds about 120,000 clones, with more than 80% as singletons. Sequencing was carried out using blood. The source of these receptors is a man aged 50 or older in good health. Each CDR3 is given with its conserved first and last residue. Fields, in order: D gene, J gene, clone size, V gene, CDR3 protein, CDR3 DNA. A D gene is named only where the DNA matches it firmly. Not every row has a clone size; where given, it reads once, few, many or a size class.

d_call: .
j_call: TRBJ2-7
clone_size: .
v_call: TRBV6-5
cdr3_aa: CASSFQGISEQYF
cdr3_nt: TGTGCCAGCAGTTTTCAGGGAATCAGCGAGCAGTACTTC

d_call: .
j_call: TRBJ2-1
clone_size: .
v_call: TRBV6-2/TRBV6-3
cdr3_aa: CASSYPSGTSKFF
cdr3_nt: TGTGCCAGCAGTTACCCATCCGGGACATCAAAGTTCTTC

d_call: TRBD1
j_call: TRBJ2-1
clone_size: .
v_call: TRBV5-1
cdr3_aa: CASSLIQGASEQFF
cdr3_nt: TGCGCCAGCAGCTTGATACAGGGGGCTAGTGAGCAGTTCTTC

d_call: TRBD2
j_call: TRBJ2-7
clone_size: .
v_call: TRBV3-1/TRBV3-2
cdr3_aa: CASGLAGGLREQYF
cdr3_nt: TGTGCCAGCGGCTTAGCGGGGGGTCTTAGGGAGCAGTACTTC

d_call: .
j_call: TRBJ1-5
clone_size: .
v_call: TRBV19
cdr3_aa: CASSPGLNQPQHF
cdr3_nt: TGTGCCAGTAGTCCGGGCCTGAATCAGCCCCAGCATTTT

d_call: .
j_call: TRBJ2-3
clone_size: once
v_call: TRBV10-3
cdr3_aa: CAISGGRADTQYF
cdr3_nt: TGTGCCATCAGTGGGGGCAGAGCAGATACGCAGTATTTT

d_call: TRBD1
j_call: TRBJ2-7
clone_size: few
v_call: TRBV7-2
cdr3_aa: CASSIFGTAFYEQYF
cdr3_nt: TGTGCCAGCAGCATTTTCGGGACAGCTTTTTACGAGCAGTACTTC

d_call: .
j_call: TRBJ2-2
clone_size: .
v_call: TRBV7-2
cdr3_aa: CASSLGRIPNTGELFF
cdr3_nt: TGTGCCAGCAGCCTTGGGAGGATACCGAACACCGGGGAGCTGTTTTTT

d_call: TRBD1
j_call: TRBJ2-7
clone_size: .
v_call: TRBV9
cdr3_aa: CASSPRRQGAYEQYF
cdr3_nt: TGTGCCAGCAGCCCCCGTCGGCAGGGGGCCTACGAGCAGTACTTC

d_call: .
j_call: TRBJ2-7
clone_size: .
v_call: TRBV4-1
cdr3_aa: CASSQVRGGSEQYF
cdr3_nt: TGCGCCAGCAGCCAAGTAAGGGGGGGTTCCGAGCAGTACTTC

d_call: .
j_call: TRBJ1-2
clone_size: few
v_call: TRBV2
cdr3_aa: CASSGQLPHGYTF
cdr3_nt: TGTGCCAGCAGTGGGCAGCTTCCCCATGGCTACACCTTC

d_call: .
j_call: TRBJ1-1
clone_size: .
v_call: TRBV11-2
cdr3_aa: CASSLGGVNTEAFF
cdr3_nt: TGTGCCAGCAGCCTAGGGGGGGTAAACACTGAAGCTTTCTTT